The rows below give T cell receptor beta chains drawn from one sample of a study of blood T cell repertoires in COVID-19. Using immunoSEQ multiplex PCR, the repertoire was profiled, and TCRdb retains in-frame clones only, with some absent. The repertoire has about 250,000 clones, around 90% of them found once; the top ten carry approximately 3%. Sequenced material: PBMCs or T cells enriched from blood (not recorded which). The receptors here all came from a woman in her forties or fifties who had recovered from COVID-19. The conserved cysteine and the conserved F or W are not part of the CDR3 here. Clone sizes are given selectively: once, few, many, or a class where the clone is expanded.

cdr3_aa j_call clone_size v_call
AWSVRGHSTPSYEQY TRBJ2-7 few TRBV30
ASSPLATVDGYT TRBJ1-2 - TRBV18
ASSPGTGSYNSPLH TRBJ1-6 - TRBV5-5
ASSSTQVTEKLF TRBJ1-4 few TRBV7-9
ASSYSKGSAEKLF TRBJ1-4 - TRBV6-5
ASSPVGTQY TRBJ2-5 - TRBV7-2
SAHTGVANSPLH TRBJ1-6 - TRBV29-1
ASSSWTPDTEAF TRBJ1-1 - TRBV28
ASSAQDGQGSSYNSPLH TRBJ1-6 - TRBV9
ASSLSGRGGYT TRBJ1-2 - TRBV28
ASSPTGLAGDRKF TRBJ2-1 - TRBV18
ASMGQGPRNYGYT TRBJ1-2 - TRBV2
ASSPNSIGEQY TRBJ2-7 - TRBV7-2
ASSERTAPNTEAF TRBJ1-1 - TRBV2
ASSQPGQGAEEQY TRBJ2-7 - TRBV28
ASSLLTSGKYNEQF TRBJ2-1 - TRBV5-1
ASSYLQRIASSTDTQY TRBJ2-3 - TRBV6-2/TRBV6-3
ASSFGTGIFGAF TRBJ1-1 - TRBV5-6
ASSSSLTVITSGSLDTQY TRBJ2-3 - TRBV28
ASSSHATGTRGGYT TRBJ1-2 - TRBV28
ASSPAGTSERGLPYEQY TRBJ2-7 - TRBV7-9
ASSPQGEGNIQY TRBJ2-4 - TRBV11-3
ASSLQPSSGNTIY TRBJ1-3 - TRBV6-2/TRBV6-3
ASSPRQGAVEKLF TRBJ1-4 once TRBV7-6
ASSPKASGIIDEQF TRBJ2-1 - TRBV18
ASSLGLAGVRNEQF TRBJ2-1 - TRBV5-8
ASSQDPTSAEQY TRBJ2-7 - TRBV4-3
ASSTGTGRNTEAF TRBJ1-1 - TRBV7-2
ASRGARGNQPQH TRBJ1-5 - TRBV27
ASSLPQGGGYT TRBJ1-2 - TRBV5-6
ASSSSKGVGVTF TRBJ2-1 - TRBV7-2
ASSLQGVRNYGYT TRBJ1-2 - TRBV7-2
SVSGTGGRY TRBJ2-7 - TRBV29-1
ASSEGRGSDEQY TRBJ2-7 - TRBV2
SGLTSGSYEQY TRBJ2-7 - TRBV29-1
ASRDPGLGGEQF TRBJ2-1 - TRBV6-5
ASSLWRDTEAF TRBJ1-1 few TRBV7-8
ASSPLGANSPLH TRBJ1-6 once TRBV6-5
ASSPSAGNEQF TRBJ2-1 once TRBV5-1
ASSLSGRGTYEQY TRBJ2-7 - TRBV7-2
ASTNPVLYGYT TRBJ1-2 - TRBV6-5
ASSLAISEATDTQY TRBJ2-3 few TRBV7-6
ASSIGQVNTEAF TRBJ1-1 - TRBV19
ASIGLGQENEKLF TRBJ1-4 - TRBV28
AWSEGGNQPQH TRBJ1-5 - TRBV30
ASSLVTGGFGNTIY TRBJ1-3 - TRBV7-2
ASSQGDRTLGELF TRBJ2-2 - TRBV4-2
AWSGTGHLLRGTEAF TRBJ1-1 once TRBV30